This T cell receptor (beta chain) originates from a study of blood T cell repertoires in COVID-19. Clones were read by immunoSEQ multiplex PCR, and TCRdb kept only the in-frame ones, dropping some. This sample has 150,000 to 200,000 clones, with 88% found just once. V was pared by 4 bases and J by 6 bases, with 13 bases between. Germline V gene sequence: CDR1 SGHTA, CDR2 FQGNSA. This CDR3 spans 14 amino acids. Sequenced sample: peripheral blood. This receptor was taken from a man in his fifties or sixties with acute or convalescent COVID-19. The V call is TRBV7-2, the J call TRBJ2-1, with a weak D call TRBD2 (6 bases). CDR3 coding DNA: TGTGCCAGCAGCTGGAAACGGGACTCCAATGAGCAGTTCTTC. As protein: CASSWKRDSNEQFF.